Listed here are 28 T cell receptor beta chains from one sample, sequenced in a study of OX40 agonist ivuxolimab in advanced cancers. TCRdb keeps only in-frame clones here, not all; method: immunoSEQ multiplex PCR. The table shows 59,000 or so clones, with roughly 80% occurring only once. The material sequenced was CD4+ or CD8+ T cells sorted from blood, taken in a trial of the OX40 agonist ivuxolimab. These receptors were collected from an adult with an advanced solid tumor such as melanoma, head and neck, liver or kidney cancer.

CDR3 region: CASSLLGGRGYTF. CDR3 nucleotides: TGTGCCAGCAGTTTATTGGGGGGTAGGGGCTACACCTTC. This chain links TRBV28 with TRBJ1-2, with D tentatively TRBD1 (5 bases). The CDR3 has 13 amino acids. V gave up 1 base and J gave up 8 bases, with 11 bases separating them. Germline V gives CDR1 MDHEN, CDR2 SYDVKM.

This rearrangement joins TRBV4-2 to TRBJ2-7; 10 nucleotides align to TRBD1. The CDR3 sequence is 14 residues long. V shed 5 bases and J 3 bases; nucleotides not matched to a gene: 4. Germline V gene lookup returns CDR1 LGHNA and CDR2 YNFKEQ. As DNA, the CDR3 is TGTGCCAGCAGCACGACAGGGGGCGGCTACGAGCAGTACTTC. This codes for CASSTTGGGYEQYF.

This chain joins TRBV19 and TRBJ1-6; D remains ambiguous. Germline V lookup: CDR1 LNHDA, CDR2 SQIVND (reference sequence). This CDR3 has 17 amino acids. Trimming left V 5 bases short and J 1 base short, with 15 bases between. The DNA for the CDR3 is TGTGCCAGTAGTCCATGGAACCTTGGATCCTATAATTCACCCCTCCACTTT. Its translation is CASSPWNLGSYNSPLHF.

The chain has TRBV7-8 and TRBJ1-2, with 10 bases lining up with TRBD1. J lost 3 bases, V lost 5 bases, and 6 bases had no gene match. Germline V gene data show CDR1 as SGHVS and CDR2 as FQNEAQ. The CDR3 is 15 residues long. CDR3 region: CASSKRTGGDYGYTF. The CDR3 nucleotides are TGTGCCAGCAGCAAACGGACAGGGGGTGACTATGGCTACACCTTC.

This clone was found once. This sequence joins TRBV13 and TRBJ1-3; D not certain. Germline loops: CDR1 PRHDT, CDR2 FYEKMQ (reference sequence). Trimming cost V 5 bases and J 1 base, with 15 bases left between them. This CDR3 is built from 16 residues. CDR3 sequence reads: CASSPTDARSGNTIYF. The CDR3 coding sequence is TGTGCCAGCAGCCCCACGGACGCAAGATCTGGAAACACCATATATTTT.

The J gene is TRBJ1-2, the V gene TRBV7-2; possible D gene TRBD1, 5 bases. The CDR3 has 14 residues. From germline, CDR1 is SGHTA and CDR2 FQGNSA. The V end was cut by 3 bases, the J end by 1 base, with 9 bases between. The CDR3 region has the DNA TGTGCCAGCAGCTTCCGCAGGGATAACTATGGCTACACCTTC. Encoded protein: CASSFRRDNYGYTF.

This clone has just one count. J is TRBJ1-1 and V is TRBV7-2; no clear D. V shed 2 bases and J shed 1 base, with 5 bases lying between them. Germline V gene data show CDR1 as SGHTA and CDR2 as FQGNSA. The CDR3 spans 13 residues. The CDR3 sequence is CASSLMGNTEAFF. For the CDR3, the DNA is TGTGCCAGCAGCTTAATGGGGAACACTGAAGCTTTCTTT.

This clone was seen just once. The chain joins TRBV15 to TRBJ2-7, with TRBD1 identical over 9 bases. Germline-derived CDR1 and CDR2 are LNHNV and YYDKDF (reference sequence). The CDR3 has 16 residues. The ends lost 2 bases at V and 2 bases at J; junction bases unmatched: 7. The CDR3: CATSRPGQGTAYEQYF. The DNA of the CDR3 is TGTGCCACCAGCAGACCGGGACAGGGAACCGCCTACGAGCAGTACTTC.

The chain's CDR3 is CASSHSGGYNEQFF. The CDR3 bases are TGTGCCAGCAGCCACTCCGGGGGGTACAATGAGCAGTTCTTC. The chain uses TRBV7-9 and TRBJ2-1, with 7 nucleotides matching TRBD2. Germline-derived CDR1 and CDR2 are SEHNR and FQNEAQ (reference sequence). The V and J ends lost 5 bases and 4 bases, in that order; junction bases with no gene match: 5. This CDR3 has 14 residues.

The V call is TRBV7-9, the J call TRBJ2-7, with TRBD2 as a possible D gene (5 bases). CDR3 length: 12 residues. V was clipped by 8 bases and J by 6 bases, with 14 bases between them. The germline V gene has CDR1 SEHNR and CDR2 FQNEAQ (reference sequence). DNA for the CDR3: TGTGCCAGCGGAGCAGGAGGCCCCGAGCAGTACTTC. Encoded protein: CASGAGGPEQYF.

This chain uses TRBV11-3 with TRBJ2-3; D call uncertain. V lost 3 bases and J lost 2, with 3 bases in between. Germline CDR1 SGHNT, CDR2 YENEEA. The CDR3 length is 12 residues. The DNA for the CDR3 is TGTGCCAGCAGCTTCCACACAGATACGCAGTATTTT. Protein product: CASSFHTDTQYF. Drawing the rest from reference TRBV11-3 and TRBJ2-3, the complete variable domain is EAGVVQSPRYKIIEKKQPVAFWCNPISGHNTLYWYLQNLGQGPELLIRYENEEAVDDSQLPKDRFSAERLKGVDSTLKIQPAELGDSAVYLCASSFHTDTQYFGPGTRLTVL.

This clone was found a few times. The CDR3 protein is CASSSFLGVTEAFF. CDR3 bases: TGTGCCAGCAGCTCATTCCTGGGGGTCACTGAAGCTTTCTTT. V and J are TRBV7-2 and TRBJ1-1; the D gene is possibly TRBD1 (5 bases). CDR1 and CDR2 (germline): SGHTA, FQGNSA. V lost 4 bases to trimming and J lost 4 bases, with 13 bases between them. The CDR3 has 14 amino acids.

This sequence joins TRBV6-1 and TRBJ1-3; no definite D call. The ends were cut back, 3 bases at V and 7 bases at J, with 22 bases in the middle. This CDR3 spans 17 amino acids. Germline loops: CDR1 MNHNS, CDR2 SASEGT. The DNA of the CDR3 is TGTGCCAGCAGTGATCTTTCCCGGGCCCCAGGTCGCAACACCATATATTTT. Amino acids: CASSDLSRAPGRNTIYF.

This chain connects TRBV7-2 to TRBJ2-3; D gene ambiguous. V lost 1 base to trimming and J lost 6 bases, with 17 bases between them. The CDR3 has 16 residues. Germline V gene lookup returns CDR1 SGHTA and CDR2 FQGNSA. The CDR3 loop reads CASSLGTIGVPDTQYF. The CDR3 DNA follows: TGTGCCAGCAGCTTAGGAACCATAGGAGTTCCGGATACGCAGTATTTT.

The CDR3 DNA reads TGTGCCAGTAGTATAGAAGGGGGCAGGCAGCCCCAGCATTTT. Residues: CASSIEGGRQPQHF. The V and J genes are TRBV19 and TRBJ1-5; 7 bases are a match to TRBD1. This CDR3 comprises 14 residues. The V segment lost 0 bases and the J segment 7 bases; nucleotides outside the gene matches: 3. From germline, CDR1 is LNHDA and CDR2 SQIVND (reference sequence). The entire variable domain, with the rest obtained from reference TRBV19 and TRBJ1-5, is as follows: DGGITQSPKYLFRKEGQNVTLSCEQNLNHDAMYWYRQDPGQGLRLIYYSQIVNDFQKGDIAEGYSVSREKKESFPLTVTSAQKNPTAFYLCASSIEGGRQPQHFGDGTRLSIL.

The chain joins TRBV23-1 to TRBJ1-1, with 10 bases identical to TRBD1. TRBV23-1 is reported as an ORF; its role is uncertain. CDR3 length: 18 amino acids. Germline trimming cut 3 bases from V and 4 bases from J; bases unmatched to any gene: 14. The CDR3: CASSHPTEYRTGGTEAFF. Written as DNA, the CDR3 is TGCGCCAGCAGTCATCCAACCGAGTATAGGACAGGGGGCACTGAAGCTTTCTTT.

A few counts support this clone. It differs at one base from a far larger clone, so likely a read error. The rearrangement uses TRBV6-6 and TRBJ1-5, with D tentatively TRBD1 (5 bases). V dropped 0 bases and J dropped 5 bases, with 5 bases sitting between them. The V gene's germline CDR1 is MNHNY and CDR2 SVGAGI (reference sequence). This CDR3 contains 13 residues. The CDR3 coding sequence is TGTGCCAGCAGTTACTCGGGGGATCAGCCCCAGCATTTT. Translated, it gives CASSYSGDQPQHF.

The chain carries TRBV19 and TRBJ1-4, with a possible D match to TRBD1 (5 bases). The CDR3 spans 15 residues. The germline V gene has CDR1 LNHDA and CDR2 SQIVND (reference sequence). Between the trimmed V and J ends, which lost 5 bases and 4 bases, there was a span of 14 bases. CDR3: CASSPPGRGNEKLFF. The DNA for the CDR3 is TGTGCCAGTAGTCCCCCGGGGAGGGGTAATGAAAAACTGTTTTTT.

This chain uses TRBV6-1 with TRBJ1-1; 10 bases are a match to TRBD1. CDR3 length: 14 residues. Germline V lookup: CDR1 MNHNS, CDR2 SASEGT. V dropped 7 bases and J dropped 0; count of bases not matched to a gene: 2. The CDR3 DNA follows: TGTGCCAGCACGGGACAGGGGATGAACACTGAAGCTTTCTTT. Amino acids: CASTGQGMNTEAFF.

This clone was picked up a small number of times. V gene TRBV7-2 combines with J gene TRBJ1-1, with D possibly matching TRBD1 (6 bases). Deletions cut 4 bases from V and 0 bases from J, with 12 bases between. Per the germline V gene, CDR1 is SGHTA and CDR2 is FQGNSA. This CDR3 spans 15 amino acids. In DNA, the CDR3 is TGTGCCAGCAGCTCCCACCAGGGGCTGAACACTGAAGCTTTCTTT. Translated: CASSSHQGLNTEAFF.

V and J are TRBV5-4 and TRBJ2-3, with 14 nucleotides matching TRBD2. The CDR3 runs 17 residues. CDR1 SGHNT and CDR2 YYREEE come from the germline V gene (reference sequence). The V and J ends lost 0 bases and 4 bases, in that order; junction bases with no gene match: 4. CDR3 sequence reads: CASSLDPGLAGADTQYF. The CDR3 region has the DNA TGTGCCAGCAGCTTGGATCCGGGACTAGCGGGAGCAGATACGCAGTATTTT. Drawing the rest from reference TRBV5-4 and TRBJ2-3, the complete variable domain is ETGVTQSPTHLIKTRGQQVTLRCSSQSGHNTVSWYQQALGQGPQFIFQYYREEENGRGNFPPRFSGLQFPNYSSELNVNALELDDSALYLCASSLDPGLAGADTQYFGPGTRLTVL.

V usage is TRBV5-1 and J usage is TRBJ2-1, with 7 bases lining up with TRBD1. CDR1 and CDR2 (germline): SGHRS, YFSETQ. V trimming: 1 base; J trimming: 5 bases; junction bases outside the gene matches: 15. This CDR3 is 18 amino acids long. The CDR3 reads CASSLRPPSQGVNNEQFF. The CDR3 nucleotides are TGCGCCAGCAGCTTGAGGCCCCCGAGCCAGGGGGTAAACAATGAGCAGTTCTTC. The entire variable domain, with the rest obtained from reference TRBV5-1 and TRBJ2-1, is as follows: KAGVTQTPRYLIKTRGQQVTLSCSPISGHRSVSWYQQTPGQGLQFLFEYFSETQRNKGNFPGRFSGRQFSNSRSEMNVSTLELGDSALYLCASSLRPPSQGVNNEQFFGPGTRLTVL.

The chain joins TRBV7-9 to TRBJ1-2; tentatively, D is TRBD1 (6 bases). The V gene's germline CDR1 is SEHNR and CDR2 FQNEAQ (reference sequence). Trimming left V 4 bases short and J 2 bases short, with 11 bases between. The CDR3 runs 14 residues. DNA for the CDR3: TGTGCCAGCAGCTCAGCAACAGGGAACTATGGCTACACCTTC. Protein sequence: CASSSATGNYGYTF.

This clone is categorized as medium-sized. Here the CDR3 DNA reads TGTGCCAGCAGCCGGGATTCGCTCAACGAGCAGTACTTC. Translation: CASSRDSLNEQYF. The rearrangement links TRBV11-3 to TRBJ2-7; TRBD2 is a possible D gene (5 bases). In germline, CDR1 is SGHNT, CDR2 YENEEA. V was clipped by 5 bases and J by 5 bases, with 13 bases between them. The CDR3 is 13 residues long.

The V call is TRBV6-4, the J call TRBJ1-5; perhaps TRBD1 as D (6 bases). Per germline, CDR1 MRHNA and CDR2 SNTAGT. There are 18 residues in the CDR3. With 0 bases removed from V and 7 bases from J, the gap between germline ends came to 22 bases. The CDR3 protein is CASSDSGGGWTDSQPQHF. CDR3 in DNA: TGTGCCAGCAGTGACTCGGGGGGGGGCTGGACAGACTCCCAGCCCCAGCATTTT.

J is TRBJ2-5 and V is TRBV10-1, with TRBD2 matching 8 bases. With V trimmed by 3 bases and J by 3 bases, 6 bases remained unmatched. CDR3 length equals 15 residues. The germline gives CDR1 WNHNN, CDR2 SYGVQD (reference sequence). The DNA for the CDR3 is TGCGCCAGCAGTGATCTTACGGGAGGGAAAGAGACCCAGTACTTC. Amino acid sequence: CASSDLTGGKETQYF.

The rearrangement links TRBV11-3 to TRBJ2-7; D possibly corresponds to TRBD1 (5 bases). CDR1 is SGHNT, CDR2 YENEEA, per germline. The germline V and J ends were trimmed by 5 bases and 1 base, with 12 bases remaining between them. The CDR3 has 14 amino acids. CDR3 protein: CASSPDTPSYEQYF. CDR3 bases: TGTGCCAGCAGCCCGGACACCCCTTCCTACGAGCAGTACTTC.

J is TRBJ1-2 and V is TRBV7-2, with unresolved D. The CDR3 is 15 amino acids. CDR1 is SGHTA and CDR2 is FQGNSA in the germline V gene. The ends were cut back, 1 base at V and 2 bases at J, with 11 bases in the middle. The CDR3 DNA reads TGTGCCAGCAGCTTAGAGGGCAGGCGGAACTATGGCTACACCTTC. Translation: CASSLEGRRNYGYTF.